This entry concerns a single T cell receptor beta chain. The target of this receptor is not known. The record has no base qualities; no much larger clone is one base away. This sample was included in a study of graft-versus-host responses after intestinal transplantation listed by TCRdb under 2021. Describing the broader study: Multivisceral, liver-intestinal, or isolated intestinal transplants were received by the recipients. After intestinal transplantation, graft-versus-host and host-versus-graft alloreactive T cell clones in the graft, circulation and bone marrow were tracked using bulk TCR-beta CDR3 sequencing. Every recipient was given anti-thymocyte globulin induction, then maintenance tacrolimus and steroids for about three years. Samples from a few later patients were sequenced in-house on an Illumina MiSeq with MiXCR processing rather than by the commercial service. To identify alloreactive clones, pre-transplant mixed lymphocyte reaction products were sequenced and then compared with unstimulated pre-transplant donor and recipient T cells. Donor T cell macrochimerism was defined as a peak of at least 4% donor T cells among recipient peripheral blood mononuclear cells. The cohort enrolled under 30 intestinal transplant recipients, one of whom was a retransplant, and a few patients without pretransplant specimens were excluded. Results and caveats for the whole study, not just this receptor: In the allografts of patients with donor T cell macrochimerism, GvH to HvG T cell clonal ratios were high. The conclusions were limited by the relatively low number and heterogeneity of the intestinal transplant patients. Early after transplant, peak levels of circulating GvH clones were associated with declines in HvG clones. GvH clones were detected in recipient bone marrow, and some appeared earlier in ileal mucosa or blood, consistent with an intestinal mucosal origin.

Blood samples were collected up to 4 times in the first month after transplant and then at least monthly when available. According to the germline V gene, CDR1 reads MNHNS and CDR2 reads SASEGT. The CDR3 has 14 amino acids, counting the end cysteine and phenylalanine. Of all the DNA, just the CDR3 is kept, 42 bases in frame from base 1. Relative to germline, V is 5 bases shorter and J is 0 bases shorter, with 11 bases between their ends. Library preparation was by the immunoSEQ multiplex PCR assay. High-throughput TCR-beta CDR3 sequencing of genomic DNA from most patients was performed by Adaptive Biotechnologies. On the study's bioinformatics: TCR sequencing data were retrieved from Adaptive's ImmunoSEQ software for 15 to 20 patients, whereas a few other patients were processed with MiXCR and VDJtools. CDR3 nucleotide sequences shared between donor and recipient were removed because the origin of such sequences could not be assigned. Alloreactive clones required at least 2-fold expansion over unstimulated cells and minimum CFSE-low frequency of 0.002% (template counts) or 0.001% (read counts). Mappable clones were those detected in sequenced pre-transplant spleen, lymph node, or MLR CFSE-low populations of the donor or recipient. The cumulative frequency of alloreactive clones was calculated as a percentage of all sequences, weighted by copy number. TCRdb took over this immuneACCESS table, retaining in-frame rearrangements with V and J assigned. Such tables are incomplete; in checked studies, under half of the missing clones stem from an unresolved V gene, and the remainder is unexplained. That table furnishes V, J and clone size, whereas the DNA furnished D and trimming. For this sample the table gives over 65,000 clones, of which 92% were detected only once. In total, the top ten clones hold 0.69% of the sample.

Sequencing was performed on PBMCs, taken 98 days after intestinal transplantation. The sequence is built from TRBV6-1 and TRBJ2-7, with no confident D gene call. The receptor was derived from a human patient who received an intestinal transplant, so some T cells may come from the graft donor. The CDR3 in this case is CASSLRTSSYEQYF. The DNA sequence follows: TGTGCCAGCAGTTTGAGGACGAGCTCCTACGAGCAGTACTTC.